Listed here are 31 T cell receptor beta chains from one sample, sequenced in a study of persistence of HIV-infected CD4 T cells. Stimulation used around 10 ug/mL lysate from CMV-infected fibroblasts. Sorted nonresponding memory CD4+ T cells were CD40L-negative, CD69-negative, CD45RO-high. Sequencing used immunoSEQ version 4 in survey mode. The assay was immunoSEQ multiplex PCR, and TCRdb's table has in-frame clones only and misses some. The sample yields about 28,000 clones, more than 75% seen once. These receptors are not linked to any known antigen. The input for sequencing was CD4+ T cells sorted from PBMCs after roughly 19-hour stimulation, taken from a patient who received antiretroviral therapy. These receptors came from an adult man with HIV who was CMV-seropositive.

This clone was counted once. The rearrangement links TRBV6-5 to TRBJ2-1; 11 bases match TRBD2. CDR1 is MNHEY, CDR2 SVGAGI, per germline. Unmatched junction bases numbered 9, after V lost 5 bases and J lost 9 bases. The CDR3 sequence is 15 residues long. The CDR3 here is CASSPLAGGDGEQFF. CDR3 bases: TGTGCCAGCAGTCCCTTAGCGGGGGGGGATGGTGAGCAGTTCTTC.

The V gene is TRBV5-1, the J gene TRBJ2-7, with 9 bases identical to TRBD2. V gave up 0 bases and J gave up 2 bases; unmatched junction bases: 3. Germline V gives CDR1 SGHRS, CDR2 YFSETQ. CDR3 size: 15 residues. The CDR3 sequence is CASSLDRGGAYEQYF. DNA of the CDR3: TGCGCCAGCAGCTTGGATCGCGGGGGGGCCTACGAGCAGTACTTC.

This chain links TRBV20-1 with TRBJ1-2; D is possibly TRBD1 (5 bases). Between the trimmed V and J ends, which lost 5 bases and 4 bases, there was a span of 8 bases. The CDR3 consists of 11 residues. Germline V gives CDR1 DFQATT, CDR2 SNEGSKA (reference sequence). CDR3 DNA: TGCAGTGCTGCCGACAGCTATGGCTACACCTTC. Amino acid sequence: CSAADSYGYTF.

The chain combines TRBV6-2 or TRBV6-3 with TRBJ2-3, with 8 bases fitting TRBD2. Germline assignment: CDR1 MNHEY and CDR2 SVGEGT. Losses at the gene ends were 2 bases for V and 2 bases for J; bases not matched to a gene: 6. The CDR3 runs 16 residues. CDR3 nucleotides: TGTGCCAGCAGTTACGCCAAGCGGGGGATCACAGATACGCAGTATTTT. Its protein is CASSYAKRGITDTQYF.

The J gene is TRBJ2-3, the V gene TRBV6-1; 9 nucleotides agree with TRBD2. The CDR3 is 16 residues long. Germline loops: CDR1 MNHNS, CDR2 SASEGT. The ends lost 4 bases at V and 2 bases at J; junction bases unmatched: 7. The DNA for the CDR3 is TGTGCCAGCAGTGGACCGACTAGCGGACTCACAGATACGCAGTATTTT. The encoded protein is CASSGPTSGLTDTQYF.

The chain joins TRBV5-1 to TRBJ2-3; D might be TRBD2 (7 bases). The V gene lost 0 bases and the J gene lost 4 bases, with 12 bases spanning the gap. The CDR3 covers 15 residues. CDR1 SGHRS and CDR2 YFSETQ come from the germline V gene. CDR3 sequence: CASSLEGGGSDTQYF. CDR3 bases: TGCGCCAGCAGCTTGGAAGGCGGGGGCTCAGATACGCAGTATTTT.

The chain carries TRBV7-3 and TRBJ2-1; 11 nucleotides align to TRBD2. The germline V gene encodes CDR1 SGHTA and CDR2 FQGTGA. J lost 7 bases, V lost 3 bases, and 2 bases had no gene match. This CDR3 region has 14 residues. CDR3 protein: CASSLASGGNEQFF. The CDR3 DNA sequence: TGTGCCAGCAGCTTGGCTAGCGGGGGGAATGAGCAGTTCTTC.

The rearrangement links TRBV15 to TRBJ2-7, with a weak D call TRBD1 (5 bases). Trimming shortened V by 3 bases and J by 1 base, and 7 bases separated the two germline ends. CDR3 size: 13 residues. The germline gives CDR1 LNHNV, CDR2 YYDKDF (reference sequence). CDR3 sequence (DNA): TGTGCCACCAGCAGGACAGATTCCTACGAGCAGTACTTC. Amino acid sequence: CATSRTDSYEQYF. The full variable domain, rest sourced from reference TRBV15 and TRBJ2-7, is DAMVIQNPRYQVTQFGKPVTLSCSQTLNHNVMYWYQQKSSQAPKLLFHYYDKDFNNEADTPDNFQSRRPNTSFCFLDIRSPGLGDTAMYLCATSRTDSYEQYFGPGTRLTVT.

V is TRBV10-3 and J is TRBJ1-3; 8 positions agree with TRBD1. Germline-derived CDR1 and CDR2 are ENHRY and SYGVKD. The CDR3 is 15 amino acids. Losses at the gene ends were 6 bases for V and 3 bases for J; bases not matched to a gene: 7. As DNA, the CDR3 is TGTGCCATCAGGGAGGGACAGGCGGATGGAAACACCATATATTTT. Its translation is CAIREGQADGNTIYF.

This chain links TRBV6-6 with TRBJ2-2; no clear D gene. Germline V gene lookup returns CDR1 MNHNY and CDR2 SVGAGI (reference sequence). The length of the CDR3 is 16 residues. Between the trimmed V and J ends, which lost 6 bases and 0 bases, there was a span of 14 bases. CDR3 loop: CASRSAASANTGELFF. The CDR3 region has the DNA TGTGCCAGCAGGTCGGCAGCCAGCGCGAACACCGGGGAGCTGTTTTTT.

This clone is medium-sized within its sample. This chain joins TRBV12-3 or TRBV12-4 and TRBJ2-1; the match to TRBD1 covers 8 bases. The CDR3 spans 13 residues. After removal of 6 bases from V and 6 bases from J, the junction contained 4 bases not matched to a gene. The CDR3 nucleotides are TGTGCCAGCAGCAAGGACAGGGCCAATGAGCAGTTCTTC. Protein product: CASSKDRANEQFF.

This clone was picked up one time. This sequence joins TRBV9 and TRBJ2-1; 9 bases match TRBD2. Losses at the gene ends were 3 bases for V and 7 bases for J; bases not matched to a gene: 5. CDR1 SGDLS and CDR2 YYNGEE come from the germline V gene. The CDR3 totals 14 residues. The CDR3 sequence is CASSGTSEGNEQFF. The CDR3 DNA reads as TGTGCCAGCAGCGGGACTAGCGAGGGAAATGAGCAGTTCTTC.

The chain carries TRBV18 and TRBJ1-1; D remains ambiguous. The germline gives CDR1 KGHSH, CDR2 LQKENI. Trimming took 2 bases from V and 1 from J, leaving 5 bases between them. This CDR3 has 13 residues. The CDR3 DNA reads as TGTGCCAGCTCACCAAAACAGAACACTGAAGCTTTCTTT. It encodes CASSPKQNTEAFF.

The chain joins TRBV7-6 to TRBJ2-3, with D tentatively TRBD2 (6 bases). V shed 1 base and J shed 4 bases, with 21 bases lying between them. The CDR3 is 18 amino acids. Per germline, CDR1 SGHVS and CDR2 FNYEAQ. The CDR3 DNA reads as TGTGCCAGCAGCTTAGGTTTTGTTGCCGGGAGTAGACCAGATACGCAGTATTTT. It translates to CASSLGFVAGSRPDTQYF. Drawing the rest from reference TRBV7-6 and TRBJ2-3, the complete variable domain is GAGVSQSPRYKVTKRGQDVALRCDPISGHVSLYWYRQALGQGPEFLTYFNYEAQQDKSGLPNDRFSAERPEGSISTLTIQRTEQRDSAMYRCASSLGFVAGSRPDTQYFGPGTRLTVL.

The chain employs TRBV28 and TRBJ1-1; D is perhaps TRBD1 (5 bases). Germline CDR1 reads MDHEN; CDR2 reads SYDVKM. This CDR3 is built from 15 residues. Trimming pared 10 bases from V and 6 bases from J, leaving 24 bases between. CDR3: CATSVLGAQRAEAFF. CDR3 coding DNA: TGTGCCACCTCGGTTTTAGGGGCACAAAGGGCTGAAGCTTTCTTT.

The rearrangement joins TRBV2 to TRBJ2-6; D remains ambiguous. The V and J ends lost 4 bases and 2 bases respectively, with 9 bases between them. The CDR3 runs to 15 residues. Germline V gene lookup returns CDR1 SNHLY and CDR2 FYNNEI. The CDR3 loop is CASSGSNAGANVLTF. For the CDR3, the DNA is TGTGCCAGCAGTGGATCTAACGCTGGGGCCAACGTCCTGACTTTC.

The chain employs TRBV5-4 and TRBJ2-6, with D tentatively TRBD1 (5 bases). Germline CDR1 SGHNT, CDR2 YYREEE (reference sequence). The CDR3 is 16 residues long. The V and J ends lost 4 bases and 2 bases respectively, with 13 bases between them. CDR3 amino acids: CASSTTVGAGANVLTF. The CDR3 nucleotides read TGTGCCAGCAGCACCACAGTAGGGGCTGGGGCCAACGTCCTGACTTTC.

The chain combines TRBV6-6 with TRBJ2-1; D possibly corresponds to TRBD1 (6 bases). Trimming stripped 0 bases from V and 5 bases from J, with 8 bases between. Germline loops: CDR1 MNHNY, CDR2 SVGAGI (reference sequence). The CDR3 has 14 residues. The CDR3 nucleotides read TGTGCCAGCAGTTACTCGAACAGGGACAATGAGCAGTTCTTC. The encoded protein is CASSYSNRDNEQFF.

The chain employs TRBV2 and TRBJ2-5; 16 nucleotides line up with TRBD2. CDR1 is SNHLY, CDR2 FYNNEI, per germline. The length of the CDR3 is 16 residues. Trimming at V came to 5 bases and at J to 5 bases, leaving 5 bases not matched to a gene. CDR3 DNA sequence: TGTGCCAGCAGTCCCGGGACTAGCGGGGGGGCGGAGACCCAGTACTTC. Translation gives CASSPGTSGGAETQYF.

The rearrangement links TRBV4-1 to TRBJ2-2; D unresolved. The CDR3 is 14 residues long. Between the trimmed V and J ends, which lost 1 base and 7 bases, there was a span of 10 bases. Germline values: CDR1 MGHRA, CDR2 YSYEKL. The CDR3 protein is CASSQVDSYGELFF. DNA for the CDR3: TGCGCCAGCAGCCAAGTAGACTCTTACGGGGAGCTGTTTTTT.

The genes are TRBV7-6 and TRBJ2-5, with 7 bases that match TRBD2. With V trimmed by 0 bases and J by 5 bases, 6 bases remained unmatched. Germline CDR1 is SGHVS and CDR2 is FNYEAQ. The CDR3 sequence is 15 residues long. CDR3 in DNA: TGTGCCAGCAGCTTAGCGGGGGGGGATGGGGAGACCCAGTACTTC. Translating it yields CASSLAGGDGETQYF.

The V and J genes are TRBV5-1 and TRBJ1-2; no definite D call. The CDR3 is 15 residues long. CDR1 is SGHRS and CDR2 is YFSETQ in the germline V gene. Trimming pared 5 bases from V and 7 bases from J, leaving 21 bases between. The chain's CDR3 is CASSFTSGYSGGYTF. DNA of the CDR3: TGCGCCAGCAGTTTCACCTCAGGCTACAGTGGTGGCTACACCTTC.

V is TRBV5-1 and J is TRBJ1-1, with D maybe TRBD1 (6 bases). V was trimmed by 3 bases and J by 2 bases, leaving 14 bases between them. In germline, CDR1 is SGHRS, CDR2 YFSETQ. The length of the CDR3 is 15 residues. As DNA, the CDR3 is TGCGCCAGCAGCTGGGCGACAGGTGTTAACACTGAAGCTTTCTTT. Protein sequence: CASSWATGVNTEAFF.

The CDR3 region is CSVVPPSKSNEQFF. The CDR3 DNA reads as TGCAGCGTTGTCCCCCCTAGCAAGTCGAATGAGCAGTTCTTC. The rearrangement joins TRBV29-1 to TRBJ2-1, with a possible D match to TRBD2 (5 bases). Germline V lookup: CDR1 SQVTM, CDR2 ANQGSEA. V gave up 4 bases and J gave up 7 bases, with 17 bases separating them. The length of the CDR3 is 14 residues.

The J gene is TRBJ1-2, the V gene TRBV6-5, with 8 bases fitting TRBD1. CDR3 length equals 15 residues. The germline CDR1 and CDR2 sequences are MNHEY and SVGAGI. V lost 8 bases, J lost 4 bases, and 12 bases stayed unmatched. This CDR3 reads CASRPEDRVSYGYTF. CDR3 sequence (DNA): TGTGCCAGCCGCCCGGAGGACAGGGTTAGCTATGGCTACACCTTC.

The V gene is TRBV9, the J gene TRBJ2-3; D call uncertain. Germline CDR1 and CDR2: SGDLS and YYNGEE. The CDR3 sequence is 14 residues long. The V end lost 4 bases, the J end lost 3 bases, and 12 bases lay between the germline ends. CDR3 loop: CASSPRVHTDTQYF. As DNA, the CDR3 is TGTGCCAGCAGCCCCCGGGTACATACAGATACGCAGTATTTT.

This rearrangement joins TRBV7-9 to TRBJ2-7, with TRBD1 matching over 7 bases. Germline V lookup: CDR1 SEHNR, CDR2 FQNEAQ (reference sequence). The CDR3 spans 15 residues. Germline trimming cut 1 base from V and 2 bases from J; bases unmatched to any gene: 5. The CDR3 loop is CASSLGTGITYEQYF. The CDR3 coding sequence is TGTGCCAGCAGCTTAGGGACAGGAATTACCTACGAGCAGTACTTC.

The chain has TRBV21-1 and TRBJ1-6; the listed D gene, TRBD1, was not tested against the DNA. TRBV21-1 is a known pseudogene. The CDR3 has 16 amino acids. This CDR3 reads CASSKASRGSGSPLHF. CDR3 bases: TGTGCCAGCAGCAAAGCGTCAAGGGGATCCGGTTCACCCCTCCACTTT.

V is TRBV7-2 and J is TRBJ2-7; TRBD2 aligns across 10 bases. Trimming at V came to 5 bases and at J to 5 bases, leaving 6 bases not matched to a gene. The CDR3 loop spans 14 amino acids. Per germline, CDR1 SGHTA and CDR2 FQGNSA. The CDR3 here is CASSMGLAIDEQYF. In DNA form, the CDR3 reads TGTGCCAGCAGCATGGGACTAGCGATCGACGAGCAGTACTTC.

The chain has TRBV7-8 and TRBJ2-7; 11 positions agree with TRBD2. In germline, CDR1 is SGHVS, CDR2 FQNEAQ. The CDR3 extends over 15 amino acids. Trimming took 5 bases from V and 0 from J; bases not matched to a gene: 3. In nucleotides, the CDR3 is TGTGCCAGCAGCCCGACTAGCGGGACCTCCTACGAGCAGTACTTC. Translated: CASSPTSGTSYEQYF.

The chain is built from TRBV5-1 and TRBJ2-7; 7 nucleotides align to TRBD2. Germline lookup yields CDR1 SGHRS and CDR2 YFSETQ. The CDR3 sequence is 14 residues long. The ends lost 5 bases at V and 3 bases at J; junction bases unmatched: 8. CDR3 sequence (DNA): TGCGCCAGCAGATCCGGGACTACCAACTACGAGCAGTACTTC. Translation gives CASRSGTTNYEQYF.